The 20 T cell receptor beta chains given below trace back to one sample, sequenced in a study of T cell changes during pregnancy in multiple sclerosis. Only in-frame clones appear in the TCRdb table, and some are missing; sequencing was by immunoSEQ multiplex PCR. The table lists tens of thousands of clones, 75% to 90% of them singletons, with over 0.5% in the top ten. Here the sequenced sample was CD4+ T cells from peripheral blood mononuclear cells, taken in the first trimester of pregnancy. These receptors originate from a female donor with multiple sclerosis, enrolled in a pregnancy study.

The genes are TRBV4-2 and TRBJ1-6; D might be TRBD1 (6 bases). Trimming shortened V by 0 bases and J by 3 bases, and 9 bases separated the two germline ends. CDR3 length equals 16 residues. Germline loops: CDR1 LGHNA, CDR2 YNFKEQ. CDR3 in amino acids: CASSQERTVYNSPLHF. DNA of the CDR3: TGTGCCAGCAGCCAAGAACGGACAGTCTATAATTCACCCCTCCACTTT.

V is TRBV7-9 and J is TRBJ1-5; TRBD1 might be the D (5 bases). Germline V gene sequence: CDR1 SEHNR, CDR2 FQNEAQ (reference sequence). V was clipped by 3 bases and J by 1 base, with 10 bases between them. The CDR3 runs to 15 residues. Here the CDR3 reads CASSFYSGSNQPQHF. The CDR3 DNA reads TGTGCCAGCAGCTTTTATTCAGGGAGCAATCAGCCCCAGCATTTT.

The V call is TRBV30, the J call TRBJ2-6; D not certain. The CDR3 length is 14 residues. V was trimmed by 0 bases and J by 1 base, leaving 4 bases between them. The V gene's germline CDR1 is GTSNPN and CDR2 SVGIG (reference sequence). CDR3 nucleotides: TGTGCCTGGAGTGTCGGGTCTGGGGCCAACGTCCTGACTTTC. Its translation: CAWSVGSGANVLTF.

V and J are TRBV11-3 and TRBJ2-1; 8 bases agree with TRBD1. Looked up from germline, CDR1 is SGHNT and CDR2 is YENEEA. This CDR3 spans 14 amino acids. The junction had 1 base not matched to a gene; V was cut back by 5 bases and J by 1 base. CDR3 coding DNA: TGTGCCAGCAGCACAGGGGGATCCTACAATGAGCAGTTCTTC. It translates to CASSTGGSYNEQFF.

This clone came up once. V usage is TRBV5-1 and J usage is TRBJ2-1; 9 positions agree with TRBD1. Germline CDR1 SGHRS, CDR2 YFSETQ. The junction had 4 bases not matched to a gene; V was cut back by 7 bases and J by 2 bases. The CDR3 spans 14 residues. CDR3 amino acids: CASGTGPPYNEQFF. CDR3 nucleotide sequence: TGCGCCAGCGGGACAGGGCCCCCCTACAATGAGCAGTTCTTC.

The rearrangement uses TRBV5-1 and TRBJ2-1, with D maybe TRBD1 (6 bases). V gave up 7 bases and J gave up 8 bases, with 25 bases separating them. Germline CDR1 reads SGHRS; CDR2 reads YFSETQ. CDR3 length: 16 amino acids. DNA for the CDR3: TGCGCCAGCGCTTCAAAAGGGGGTAGTGAGGGGGATGAGCAGTTCTTC. It is translated as CASASKGGSEGDEQFF.

The genes are TRBV18 and TRBJ2-7; D might be TRBD1 (6 bases). V lost 0 bases to trimming and J lost 2 bases, with 11 bases between them. This CDR3 contains 15 residues. The germline CDR1 and CDR2 sequences are KGHSH and LQKENI. The CDR3 loop is CASSPPGTTTYEQYF. CDR3 nucleotide sequence: TGTGCCAGCTCACCACCCGGGACAACGACCTACGAGCAGTACTTC. Looking up the rest from reference TRBV18 and TRBJ2-7 gives the full variable domain: NAGVMQNPRHLVRRRGQEARLRCSPMKGHSHVYWYRQLPEEGLKFMVYLQKENIIDESGMPKERFSAEFPKEGPSILRIQQVVRGDSAAYFCASSPPGTTTYEQYFGPGTRLTVT.

The V and J genes are TRBV6-1 and TRBJ2-3, with a tentative D call TRBD2 (6 bases). Germline CDR1 is MNHNS and CDR2 is SASEGT. Trimming pared 2 bases from V and 0 bases from J, leaving 12 bases between. The CDR3 contains 16 residues. CDR3 residues: CASSEWDLVSTDTQYF. The CDR3 DNA is TGTGCCAGCAGTGAATGGGACTTAGTTAGCACAGATACGCAGTATTTT.

The rearrangement joins TRBV2 to TRBJ1-2; 8 bases map to TRBD1. Losses at the gene ends were 3 bases for V and 6 bases for J; bases not matched to a gene: 6. CDR3 length: 14 amino acids. Germline V lookup: CDR1 SNHLY, CDR2 FYNNEI. DNA of the CDR3: TGTGCCAGCAGTGATCGGCAGGGGGCCAATGGCTACACCTTC. Its protein product is CASSDRQGANGYTF.

This sequence joins TRBV7-8 and TRBJ2-1; 11 bases map to TRBD2. Trimming took 5 bases from V and 1 from J; bases not matched to a gene: 4. This CDR3 contains 16 residues. Germline V CDR1 and CDR2: SGHVS, FQNEAQ. The CDR3 region has the DNA TGTGCCAGCAGCCTTCGACTAGCGGGGTCCTACAATGAGCAGTTCTTC. Encoded protein: CASSLRLAGSYNEQFF.

The chain has TRBV5-1 and TRBJ2-5; 10 bases agree with TRBD1. The better agreement between TRBJ2-7 and the DNA end casts doubt on the J call. Looked up from germline, CDR1 is SGHRS and CDR2 is YFSETQ. The CDR3 sequence is 15 residues long. The CDR3 nucleotides read TGCGCCAGCAGCTTGACCGGACAGGGGGCCTACGAGCAGTACTTC. This gives the protein CASSLTGQGAYEQYF.

The V gene is TRBV29-1, the J gene TRBJ1-5; 8 bases line up with TRBD1. The CDR3 has 13 amino acids. The V segment lost 6 bases and the J segment 7 bases; nucleotides outside the gene matches: 8. CDR1 is SQVTM, CDR2 ANQGSEA, per germline. The CDR3, as DNA: TGCAGCGTGGGGGACAGGTCGGGGCAGCCCCAGCATTTT. This gives the protein CSVGDRSGQPQHF. Supplemented by reference TRBV29-1 and TRBJ1-5, the full variable domain reads SAVISQKPSRDICQRGTSLTIQCQVDSQVTMMFWYRQQPGQSLTLIATANQGSEATYESGFVIDKFPISRPNLTFSTLTVSNMSPEDSSIYLCSVGDRSGQPQHFGDGTRLSIL.

This chain connects TRBV5-1 to TRBJ1-5; perhaps TRBD1 as D (6 bases). Trimming took 4 bases from V and 5 from J, leaving 13 bases between them. CDR3 size: 14 residues. Germline assignment: CDR1 SGHRS and CDR2 YFSETQ. The DNA of the CDR3 is TGCGCCAGCAGCCCGGACAGCTCCTATCAGCCCCAGCATTTT. Its translation: CASSPDSSYQPQHF.

This chain uses TRBV11-3 with TRBJ1-1; D not certain. Germline CDR1 SGHNT, CDR2 YENEEA. V lost 5 bases to trimming and J lost 4 bases, with 8 bases between them. The CDR3 runs to 12 residues. Here the CDR3 reads CASSPRVTEAFF. CDR3 DNA sequence: TGTGCCAGCAGCCCCCGGGTCACTGAAGCTTTCTTT.

The genes are TRBV4-1 and TRBJ1-4; a weak D match, TRBD1 (6 bases). The germline V and J ends were trimmed by 2 bases and 7 bases, with 17 bases remaining between them. The CDR3 contains 16 residues. Germline lookup yields CDR1 MGHRA and CDR2 YSYEKL. CDR3 protein: CASSQWVGGAGEKLFF. CDR3 DNA sequence: TGCGCCAGCAGCCAATGGGTTGGGGGGGCGGGTGAAAAACTGTTTTTT.

J is TRBJ1-2 and V is TRBV18, with D perhaps TRBD1 (6 bases). This CDR3 comprises 17 residues. CDR1 is KGHSH and CDR2 is LQKENI in the germline V gene. The V and J ends lost 3 bases and 4 bases respectively, with 21 bases between them. The CDR3 region is CASSPFINAGDLYGYTF. The CDR3 DNA reads TGTGCCAGCTCACCTTTTATAAATGCAGGGGACCTCTATGGCTACACCTTC. Combining the CDR3 with reference TRBV18 and TRBJ1-2 gives the whole variable domain NAGVMQNPRHLVRRRGQEARLRCSPMKGHSHVYWYRQLPEEGLKFMVYLQKENIIDESGMPKERFSAEFPKEGPSILRIQQVVRGDSAAYFCASSPFINAGDLYGYTFGSGTRLTVV.

This chain links TRBV29-1 with TRBJ2-3; possibly TRBD1 for D (5 bases). V lost 6 bases, J lost 6 bases, and 25 bases lay in between. Germline V gene sequence: CDR1 SQVTM, CDR2 ANQGSEA. The CDR3 consists of 16 residues. The CDR3 DNA reads TGCAGCGTGACGCAGGGAAGTTGGTTAATCAGGGATACGCAGTATTTT. Its protein is CSVTQGSWLIRDTQYF.

The rearrangement uses TRBV4-1 and TRBJ1-1, with 7 bases aligning to TRBD1. Germline-derived CDR1 and CDR2 are MGHRA and YSYEKL. With V trimmed by 3 bases and J by 0 bases, 7 bases remained unmatched. This CDR3 contains 16 residues. This chain's CDR3 is CASSQPPDRVNTEAFF. The CDR3 DNA reads as TGCGCCAGCAGCCAGCCCCCCGACAGGGTGAACACTGAAGCTTTCTTT.

V and J are TRBV11-3 and TRBJ2-7, with 12 bases identical to TRBD2. The CDR3 consists of 14 residues. Germline V gene lookup returns CDR1 SGHNT and CDR2 YENEEA. Losses at the gene ends were 5 bases for V and 3 bases for J; bases not matched to a gene: 2. As DNA, the CDR3 is TGTGCCAGCAGCCAACTAGCGGGGGGCTACGAGCAGTACTTC. As protein: CASSQLAGGYEQYF.

This chain uses TRBV5-4 with TRBJ2-3, with 8 positions matching TRBD2. The V gene's germline CDR1 is SGHNT and CDR2 YYREEE (reference sequence). This CDR3 comprises 16 residues. J lost 1 base, V lost 0 bases, and 4 bases had no gene match. Here the CDR3 DNA reads TGTGCCAGCAGCTTGGGCGGACTAGCAGGCACAGATACGCAGTATTTT. Translating it yields CASSLGGLAGTDTQYF. Combining the CDR3 with reference TRBV5-4 and TRBJ2-3 gives the whole variable domain ETGVTQSPTHLIKTRGQQVTLRCSSQSGHNTVSWYQQALGQGPQFIFQYYREEENGRGNFPPRFSGLQFPNYSSELNVNALELDDSALYLCASSLGGLAGTDTQYFGPGTRLTVL.